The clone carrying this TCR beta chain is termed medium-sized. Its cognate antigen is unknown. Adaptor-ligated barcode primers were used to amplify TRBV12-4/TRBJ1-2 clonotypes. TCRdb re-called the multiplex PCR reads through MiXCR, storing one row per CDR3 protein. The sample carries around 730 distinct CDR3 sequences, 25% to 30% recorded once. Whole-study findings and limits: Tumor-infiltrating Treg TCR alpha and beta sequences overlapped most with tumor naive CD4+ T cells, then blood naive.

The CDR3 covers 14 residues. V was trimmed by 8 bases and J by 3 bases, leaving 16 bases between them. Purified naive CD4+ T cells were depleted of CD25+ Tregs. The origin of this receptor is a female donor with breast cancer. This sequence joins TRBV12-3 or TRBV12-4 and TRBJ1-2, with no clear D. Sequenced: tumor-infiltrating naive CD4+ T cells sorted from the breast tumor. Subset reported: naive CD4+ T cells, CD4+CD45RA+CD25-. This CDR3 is CASCLGRAYYGYTF. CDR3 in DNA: TGTGCCAGCTGCTTAGGGCGGGCCTACTATGGCTACACCTTC.